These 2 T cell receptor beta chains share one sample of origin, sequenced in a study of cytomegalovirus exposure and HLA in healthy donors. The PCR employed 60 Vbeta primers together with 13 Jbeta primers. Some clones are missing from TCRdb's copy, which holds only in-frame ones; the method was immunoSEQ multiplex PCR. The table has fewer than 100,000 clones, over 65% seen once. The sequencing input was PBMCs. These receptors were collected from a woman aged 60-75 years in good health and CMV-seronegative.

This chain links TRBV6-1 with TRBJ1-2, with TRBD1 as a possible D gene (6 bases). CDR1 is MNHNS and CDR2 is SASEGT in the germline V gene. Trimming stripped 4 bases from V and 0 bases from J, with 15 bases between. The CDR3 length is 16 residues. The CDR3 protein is CASSGDRTASNYGYTF. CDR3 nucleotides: TGTGCCAGCAGTGGAGACAGGACAGCTTCTAACTATGGCTACACCTTC.

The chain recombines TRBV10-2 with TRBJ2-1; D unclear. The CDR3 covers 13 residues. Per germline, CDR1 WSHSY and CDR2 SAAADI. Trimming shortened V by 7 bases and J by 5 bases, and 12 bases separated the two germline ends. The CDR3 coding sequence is TGCGCCAGCAAATTCGCTAAAGACAATGAGCAGTTCTTC. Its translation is CASKFAKDNEQFF.